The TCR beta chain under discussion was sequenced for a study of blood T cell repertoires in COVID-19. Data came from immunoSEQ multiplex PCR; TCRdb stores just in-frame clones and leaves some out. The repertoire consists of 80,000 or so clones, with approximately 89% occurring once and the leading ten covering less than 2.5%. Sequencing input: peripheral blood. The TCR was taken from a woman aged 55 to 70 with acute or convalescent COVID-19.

This chain's CDR3 is CASVRSDRVHGYTF. CDR3 coding DNA: TGTGCCAGCGTCCGGTCGGACAGAGTACATGGCTACACCTTC. V is TRBV28 and J is TRBJ1-2, with D perhaps matching TRBD1 (6 bases). CDR3 length: 14 amino acids. The V and J ends lost 8 bases and 6 bases respectively, with 19 bases between them. The germline gives CDR1 MDHEN, CDR2 SYDVKM.